The rows below give T cell receptor beta chains drawn from one sample of a study of cytomegalovirus exposure and HLA in healthy donors. TCRdb's copy holds only in-frame clones and misses some; the assay was immunoSEQ multiplex PCR. The data show around 140,000 clones, with around nine tenths seen just once and approximately 8.7% held by the top ten. The sample consisted of PBMCs. These receptors all stem from a man between 18 and 35 years old in good health and CMV-seropositive. Each CDR3 is given with its conserved first and last residue. A D gene is named only where the DNA matches it firmly. For some rows the clone size is stated as once, few or many, or as a class when expanded; others skip it.

TRBJ2-5 | - | few | TRBV5-1 | CASSLRDRKETQYF | TGCGCCAGCAGCTTAAGAGACAGAAAAGAGACCCAGTACTTC
TRBJ2-5 | - | - | TRBV19 | CAASLGPWETQYF | TGTGCCGCTTCTCTGGGGCCATGGGAGACCCAGTACTTC
TRBJ2-7 | TRBD1 | - | TRBV11-2 | CASIPTGSSYEQYF | TGTGCCAGCATACCGACAGGGAGCTCCTACGAGCAGTACTTC
TRBJ2-1 | - | - | TRBV5-6 | CASSGSYNEQFF | TGTGCCAGCAGTGGGAGCTACAATGAGCAGTTCTTC
TRBJ1-2 | TRBD1 | - | TRBV5-6 | CASSTGQGATVNYGYTF | TGTGCCAGCAGCACCGGACAGGGGGCTACAGTTAACTATGGCTACACCTTC
TRBJ2-5 | TRBD2 | - | TRBV5-1 | CASSLGVAGGETQYF | TGCGCCAGCAGCTTGGGCGTAGCGGGAGGTGAGACCCAGTACTTC
TRBJ2-5 | - | - | TRBV18 | CASSPPGNRETQYF | TGTGCCAGCTCACCTCCCGGGAATAGAGAGACCCAGTACTTC
TRBJ2-7 | TRBD1 | many | TRBV7-2 | CASSFGTGTYEQYF | TGTGCCAGCAGCTTTGGGACAGGGACCTACGAGCAGTACTTC
TRBJ1-1 | - | once | TRBV30 | CAWSSDRNTEAFF | TGTGCCTGGAGTTCGGACAGGAACACTGAAGCTTTCTTT
TRBJ2-7 | TRBD1 | - | TRBV7-9 | CASGGDRSYEQYF | TGTGCCAGCGGCGGGGACAGGAGCTACGAGCAGTACTTC
TRBJ2-1 | TRBD1 | - | TRBV27 | CASSPGGSYNEQFF | TGTGCCAGCAGCCCAGGGGGTTCCTACAATGAGCAGTTCTTC
TRBJ2-1 | - | - | TRBV9 | CASSVRVGGPTYNEQFF | TGTGCCAGCAGCGTACGGGTGGGGGGACCCACATACAATGAGCAGTTCTTC
TRBJ2-1 | TRBD2 | - | TRBV5-4 | CASSLAGSSGEQFF | TGTGCCAGCAGCTTGGCGGGATCTAGCGGTGAGCAGTTCTTC
TRBJ1-1 | - | - | TRBV9 | CASSPGTVEAFF | TGTGCCAGCAGCCCCGGGACTGTTGAAGCTTTCTTT
TRBJ2-3 | - | - | TRBV7-6 | CASSPKGSTSTDTQYF | TGTGCCAGCAGCCCCAAGGGGTCCACTAGCACAGATACGCAGTATTTT
TRBJ2-7 | - | once | TRBV6-5 | CASSYFPGSVLYF | TGTGCCAGCAGTTACTTTCCAGGGTCGGTCTTGTACTTC